This T cell receptor (beta chain) was recovered during a study of blood T cell repertoires in COVID-19. At the level of the study: Collection of acute and convalescent COVID-19 samples took place in the United States, Italy and Spain.

Germline-derived CDR1 and CDR2 are LNHDA and SQIVND (reference sequence). Germline trimming cut 3 bases from V and 7 bases from J; bases unmatched to any gene: 17. The CDR3 totals 18 residues. The protocol was immunoSEQ multiplex PCR, while the TCRdb copy is restricted to in-frame clones and leaves out a portion. The sample contains some 350,000 clones, about 90% of which appear only once. The source material was peripheral blood. The TCR was taken from a woman aged 18-29 years who had recovered from COVID-19. The chain links TRBV19 to TRBJ2-2, with TRBD2 matching 7 bases. CDR3 DNA: TGTGCCAGTAGTATCCAATTAGGCCGGGCGGGAGCGATCGGGGAGCTGTTTTTT. Protein product: CASSIQLGRAGAIGELFF.